The 26 T cell receptor beta chains below were found in one sample sequenced in a study of OX40 agonist ivuxolimab in advanced cancers. The assay was immunoSEQ multiplex PCR, and TCRdb's table has in-frame clones only and misses some. Found here are 50,000 to 75,000 clones, 85% to 90% of them singletons; the top ten hold about 1.2%. Sequenced here: CD4+ or CD8+ T cells sorted from blood, sampled in a trial of the OX40 agonist ivuxolimab. The receptors originated from an adult with an advanced solid tumor such as melanoma, head and neck, liver or kidney cancer.

This clone was seen just once. J is TRBJ2-2 and V is TRBV11-2; D is perhaps TRBD1 (6 bases). V lost 5 bases and J 2 bases, leaving 15 bases between the germline ends. CDR1 SGHAT and CDR2 FQNNGV come from the germline V gene. The length of the CDR3 is 16 residues. The CDR3 DNA sequence: TGTGCCAGCAGCAGTCGTCGACAGGCCAACACCGGGGAGCTGTTTTTT. Its protein product is CASSSRRQANTGELFF.

The chain links TRBV19 to TRBJ1-1, with D unclear. V was clipped by 1 base and J by 2 bases, with 11 bases between them. The V gene's germline CDR1 is LNHDA and CDR2 SQIVND (reference sequence). This CDR3 is 15 amino acids long. The CDR3 nucleotides are TGTGCCAGTAGTATAGGGCAGGTTCGAAACACTGAAGCTTTCTTT. Translation: CASSIGQVRNTEAFF.

CDR3 amino acids: CARPRGRPLGEQYF. CDR3 nucleotides: TGTGCCAGGCCCAGAGGGAGGCCTCTCGGCGAGCAGTACTTC. The chain has TRBV6-4 and TRBJ2-5; D is perhaps TRBD2 (6 bases). The tail of the sequence fits TRBJ2-7 better, so the J call may be wrong. CDR3 length equals 14 residues. Germline V gene lookup returns CDR1 MRHNA and CDR2 SNTAGT.

V is TRBV7-9 and J is TRBJ2-3; 9 bases match TRBD2. With 5 bases clipped from V and 0 bases from J, the junction kept 9 bases outside the gene matches. The germline V gene encodes CDR1 SEHNR and CDR2 FQNEAQ (reference sequence). There are 17 residues in the CDR3. CDR3 amino acids: CASSKRTSASSTDTQYF. DNA for the CDR3: TGTGCCAGCAGCAAGCGGACTAGCGCATCTAGCACAGATACGCAGTATTTT.

The chain is built from TRBV9 and TRBJ2-1; the D gene could be TRBD1 or TRBD2 (7 bases each). Germline CDR1 and CDR2: SGDLS and YYNGEE. The CDR3 spans 18 residues. Deletions cut 0 bases from V and 2 bases from J, with 18 bases between. This CDR3 is CASSVGGGGTNAYNEQFF. The CDR3 DNA reads TGTGCCAGCAGCGTAGGAGGGGGCGGGACTAATGCCTACAATGAGCAGTTCTTC.

The chain carries TRBV19 and TRBJ2-6, with no clear D. Trimming shortened V by 4 bases and J by 0 bases, and 1 base separated the two germline ends. Germline CDR1 is LNHDA and CDR2 is SQIVND (reference sequence). This CDR3 is built from 13 residues. The CDR3 protein is CASSTSGANVLTF. In DNA, the CDR3 is TGTGCCAGTAGTACCTCTGGGGCCAACGTCCTGACTTTC.

The J gene is TRBJ1-5, the V gene TRBV7-8, with D perhaps matching TRBD1 (5 bases). Germline CDR1 reads SGHVS; CDR2 reads FQNEAQ. The germline V and J ends were trimmed by 1 base and 1 base, with 11 bases remaining between them. The CDR3 has 16 amino acids. The CDR3 protein is CASSLVGGMSNQPQHF. CDR3 coding DNA: TGTGCCAGCAGCTTAGTCGGGGGAATGAGCAATCAGCCCCAGCATTTT.

This chain links TRBV7-2 with TRBJ1-4; no reliable D call. Germline values: CDR1 SGHTA, CDR2 FQGNSA. Trimming cost V 4 bases and J 8 bases, with 14 bases left between them. CDR3 size: 14 residues. The CDR3 coding sequence is TGTGCCAGCAGCTCTAGGGTCGGATCCGAAAAACTGTTTTTT. This encodes CASSSRVGSEKLFF.

This sequence joins TRBV6-5 and TRBJ1-2; D might be TRBD1 (6 bases). The V gene lost 2 bases and the J gene lost 4 bases, with 11 bases spanning the gap. The CDR3 sequence is 14 residues long. The germline gives CDR1 MNHEY, CDR2 SVGAGI. The CDR3 bases are TGTGCCAGCAGTTACCTACAGGGTGGCTATGGCTACACCTTC. Translating it yields CASSYLQGGYGYTF.

The chain carries TRBV2 and TRBJ1-2; TRBD1 matches at 8 bases. CDR1 SNHLY and CDR2 FYNNEI come from the germline V gene. The junction had 10 bases not matched to a gene; V was cut back by 7 bases and J by 3 bases. The CDR3 has 15 residues. The CDR3 DNA is TGTGCCAGCAACCCGGACACAGGGGGTGACTATGGCTACACCTTC. Its protein product is CASNPDTGGDYGYTF.

The rearrangement uses TRBV12-5 and TRBJ2-3; TRBD2 might be the D (5 bases). The germline gives CDR1 LGHNT, CDR2 FRNRAP. Trimming removed 0 bases from V and 0 bases from J, with 7 bases in between. This CDR3 is built from 15 residues. CDR3 residues: CASGLVGSSTDTQYF. In DNA, the CDR3 is TGTGCTAGTGGTTTGGTAGGGAGTAGCACAGATACGCAGTATTTT. The complete variable domain, with remaining parts taken from reference TRBV12-5 and TRBJ2-3, reads DARVTQTPRHKVTEMGQEVTMRCQPILGHNTVFWYRQTMMQGLELLAYFRNRAPLDDSGMPKDRFSAEMPDATLATLKIQPSEPRDSAVYFCASGLVGSSTDTQYFGPGTRLTVL.

This chain links TRBV4-1 with TRBJ2-7; D remains ambiguous. V gave up 1 base and J gave up 4 bases, with 14 bases separating them. Per germline, CDR1 MGHRA and CDR2 YSYEKL. The CDR3 is 15 residues long. In DNA form, the CDR3 reads TGCGCCAGCAGCCAAGCCGCGACCGAAATTTACGAGCAGTACTTC. Its translation: CASSQAATEIYEQYF.

The genes are TRBV6-5 and TRBJ1-4; perhaps TRBD1 as D (6 bases). In germline, CDR1 is MNHEY, CDR2 SVGAGI. There are 15 residues in the CDR3. V was cut by 2 bases and J by 1 base, with 8 bases left in between. The CDR3 DNA sequence: TGTGCCAGCAGTTACGGAGGGGGAACTAATGAAAAACTGTTTTTT. Translating gives CASSYGGGTNEKLFF.

The J gene is TRBJ2-5, the V gene TRBV19; 11 bases align to TRBD2. With V trimmed by 8 bases and J by 0 bases, 14 bases remained unmatched. There are 18 residues in the CDR3. Germline V gives CDR1 LNHDA, CDR2 SQIVND (reference sequence). Here the CDR3 DNA reads TGTGCCAGTGCGGACGTGTGGCTAGCGGGGGGCAACCAAGAGACCCAGTACTTC. Residues: CASADVWLAGGNQETQYF.

This clone was seen a single time. V is TRBV5-8 and J is TRBJ2-3; the D gene is possibly TRBD2 (5 bases). The ends were cut back, 7 bases at V and 0 bases at J, with 15 bases in the middle. Germline V CDR1 and CDR2: SGHTS, YDEGEE. The CDR3 is 15 amino acids. CDR3 loop: CASLSRGRSTDTQYF. CDR3 DNA: TGTGCCAGCCTCTCCCGGGGAAGGAGCACAGATACGCAGTATTTT.

The chain has TRBV19 and TRBJ2-5; TRBD1 is a possible D gene (5 bases). The CDR3 consists of 13 residues. Germline CDR1 reads LNHDA; CDR2 reads SQIVND (reference sequence). V was clipped by 4 bases and J by 4 bases, with 10 bases between them. The CDR3 loop reads CASSSRVRETQYF. The DNA for the CDR3 is TGTGCCAGTAGTAGCAGGGTCCGAGAGACCCAGTACTTC.

As regards this clone: Germline and junction disagree at one end, which may indicate a read error. The CDR3 spells CSARAGTEGF. In nucleotides, the CDR3 is TGCAGTGCTCGCGCCGGGACAGAAGGCTTC. This rearrangement joins TRBV20-1 to TRBJ1-2; TRBD1 aligns across 7 bases. CDR3 length equals 10 residues. Germline V gene sequence: CDR1 DFQATT, CDR2 SNEGSKA (reference sequence).

The rearrangement uses TRBV7-9 and TRBJ1-5, with D perhaps TRBD1 (5 bases). The CDR3 is 15 residues long. Germline assignment: CDR1 SEHNR and CDR2 FQNEAQ (reference sequence). The V end lost 1 base, the J end lost 3 bases, and 10 bases lay between the germline ends. The CDR3 DNA is TGTGCCAGCAGCTTAGACGGAGGGACCAATCAGCCCCAGCATTTT. Translated, it gives CASSLDGGTNQPQHF.

The J gene is TRBJ2-2, the V gene TRBV7-6; 10 nucleotides line up with TRBD2. Germline CDR1 reads SGHVS; CDR2 reads FNYEAQ. This CDR3 contains 17 residues. J lost 2 bases, V lost 2 bases, and 5 bases had no gene match. The chain's CDR3 is CASSLLAGATNTGELFF. As DNA, the CDR3 is TGTGCCAGCAGCTTACTAGCGGGGGCCACTAACACCGGGGAGCTGTTTTTT.

The rearrangement uses TRBV19 and TRBJ2-2; D uncertain. Trimming took 7 bases from V and 4 from J, leaving 19 bases between them. The CDR3 length is 16 residues. CDR1 is LNHDA and CDR2 is SQIVND in the germline V gene (reference sequence). This CDR3 is CASTRSNPIGTGELFF. CDR3 in DNA: TGTGCCAGTACCAGGAGCAACCCAATAGGCACCGGGGAGCTGTTTTTT.

The V call is TRBV18, the J call TRBJ1-3; D ambiguous. The CDR3 totals 16 residues. V was cut by 1 base and J by 0 bases, with 10 bases left in between. Germline assignment: CDR1 KGHSH and CDR2 LQKENI. The CDR3 protein is CASSPLAESSGNTIYF. The CDR3 bases are TGTGCCAGCTCACCACTTGCAGAGAGCTCTGGAAACACCATATATTTT.

V usage is TRBV12-5 and J usage is TRBJ2-5; 11 bases agree with TRBD2. The germline CDR1 and CDR2 sequences are LGHNT and FRNRAP. The CDR3 length is 18 residues. Trimming removed 6 bases from V and 2 bases from J; junction bases left unmatched: 14. CDR3 sequence: CASGRGWTSGYFQETQYF. The CDR3 nucleotides are TGTGCTAGTGGCCGCGGCTGGACTAGCGGGTACTTTCAAGAGACCCAGTACTTC.

As regards this clone: Other DNA sequences from this sample encode an identical CDR3 as well. The genes are TRBV18 and TRBJ1-3, with D possibly matching TRBD1 (5 bases). CDR1 and CDR2 from the germline V gene are KGHSH and LQKENI. The CDR3 totals 15 residues. V lost 3 bases and J lost 1, with 10 bases in between. The CDR3 sequence: CASSPGTASGNTIYF. The CDR3 nucleotides are TGTGCCAGCTCACCGGGGACGGCTTCTGGAAACACCATATATTTT.

The chain couples TRBV4-2 to TRBJ2-1; TRBD2 agrees at 9 bases. CDR1 is LGHNA and CDR2 is YNFKEQ in the germline V gene. Trimming cost V 1 base and J 3 bases; bases outside gene matches: 7. The CDR3 loop spans 17 amino acids. The CDR3 DNA reads as TGTGCCAGCAGCCAAGTTGGGGCGGGGGGGTTCTACAATGAGCAGTTCTTC. Its translation is CASSQVGAGGFYNEQFF.

This clone was recorded once. This chain links TRBV7-3 with TRBJ2-1; D is tentatively TRBD1 or TRBD2 (6 bases each). With 0 bases removed from V and 9 bases from J, the gap between germline ends came to 15 bases. This CDR3 region has 15 residues. Germline CDR1 and CDR2: SGHTA and FQGTGA. CDR3 sequence (DNA): TGTGCCAGCAGCTTAACGCAGGGGACTTCGAGTGAGCAGTTCTTC. Protein product: CASSLTQGTSSEQFF.

The chain employs TRBV28 and TRBJ1-5; 7 bases are shared with TRBD1. V trimming: 2 bases; J trimming: 5 bases; junction bases outside the gene matches: 9. This CDR3 is 16 amino acids long. Germline values: CDR1 MDHEN, CDR2 SYDVKM. In DNA form, the CDR3 reads TGTGCCAGCAGTTTACCGATGGGACAGAACGATCAGCCCCAGCATTTT. Protein: CASSLPMGQNDQPQHF.